The present entry profiles one T cell receptor beta chain with its context. This sample was taken from a study of T-cell reconstitution after alpha-beta-depleted transplantation in children. Researchers prepared the TCRbeta library using unique molecular identifiers, the study reports. TCRdb processed the PCR reads anew with MiXCR; each CDR3 protein has one entry. This table holds approximately 980,000 distinct CDR3 sequences, 25% to 30% found once. Trimming took off 1 base at V and 1 base at J, with 9 bases between the two ends. Germline V gene lookup returns CDR1 SGHVS and CDR2 FQNEAQ. There are 15 residues in the CDR3.

The material sequenced was PBMCs, mostly from graft donor cells, taken 360 days after TCRalphabeta/CD19-depleted stem cell transplant. This TCR came from a boy less than two years old who had a stem cell transplant for SCID, so the T cells may come from the graft donor. This chain links TRBV7-8 with TRBJ2-3, with TRBD1 as a possible D gene (5 bases). For the CDR3, the DNA is TGTGCCAGCAGCTTAGAGGGGTACGGCACAGATACGCAGTATTTT. Protein: CASSLEGYGTDTQYF.